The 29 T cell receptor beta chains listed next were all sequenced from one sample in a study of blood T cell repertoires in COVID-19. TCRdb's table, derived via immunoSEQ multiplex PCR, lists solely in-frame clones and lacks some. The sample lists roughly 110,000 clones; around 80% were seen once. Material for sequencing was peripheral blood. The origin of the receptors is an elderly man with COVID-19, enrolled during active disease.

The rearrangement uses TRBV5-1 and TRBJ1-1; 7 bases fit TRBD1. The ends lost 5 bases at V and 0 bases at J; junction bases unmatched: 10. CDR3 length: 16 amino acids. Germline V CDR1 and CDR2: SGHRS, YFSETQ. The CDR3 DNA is TGCGCCAGCAGTTCCACCCTGGGACAGTTGAACACTGAAGCTTTCTTT. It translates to CASSSTLGQLNTEAFF.

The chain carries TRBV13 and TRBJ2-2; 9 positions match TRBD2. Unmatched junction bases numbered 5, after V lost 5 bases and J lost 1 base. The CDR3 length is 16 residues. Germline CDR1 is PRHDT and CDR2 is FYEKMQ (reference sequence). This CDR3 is CASSPTSGLNTGELFF. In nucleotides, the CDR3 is TGTGCCAGCAGCCCGACTAGCGGCTTGAACACCGGGGAGCTGTTTTTT.

The CDR3 spells CASSQGTGSYRQETQYF. The CDR3 DNA follows: TGTGCCAGCAGCCAAGGCACAGGGTCCTATAGACAAGAGACCCAGTACTTC. V gene TRBV4-2 combines with J gene TRBJ2-5; TRBD1 might be the D (6 bases). The germline V gene has CDR1 LGHNA and CDR2 YNFKEQ. The CDR3 is 17 residues long. V was clipped by 1 base and J by 2 bases, with 17 bases between them.

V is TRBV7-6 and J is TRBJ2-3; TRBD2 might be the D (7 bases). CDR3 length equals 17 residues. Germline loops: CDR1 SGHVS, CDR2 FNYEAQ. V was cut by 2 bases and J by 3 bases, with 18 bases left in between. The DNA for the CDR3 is TGTGCCAGCAGCTTACCGATAAGGGGGAGGGGGACAGATACGCAGTATTTT. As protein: CASSLPIRGRGTDTQYF.

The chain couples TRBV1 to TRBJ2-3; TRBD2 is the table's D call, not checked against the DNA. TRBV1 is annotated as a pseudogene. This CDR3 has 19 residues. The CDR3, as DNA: TGCACCAGCAGCCCCCCAACTAGCGGGAGGGCCTCTAGCACAGATACGCAGTATTTT. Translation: CTSSPPTSGRASSTDTQYF.

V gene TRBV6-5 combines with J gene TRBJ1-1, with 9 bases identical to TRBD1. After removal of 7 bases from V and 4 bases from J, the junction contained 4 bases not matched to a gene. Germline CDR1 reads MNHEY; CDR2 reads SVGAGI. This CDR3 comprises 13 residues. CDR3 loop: CASTRDRATEAFF. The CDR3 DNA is TGTGCCAGCACCCGGGACAGGGCCACTGAAGCTTTCTTT.

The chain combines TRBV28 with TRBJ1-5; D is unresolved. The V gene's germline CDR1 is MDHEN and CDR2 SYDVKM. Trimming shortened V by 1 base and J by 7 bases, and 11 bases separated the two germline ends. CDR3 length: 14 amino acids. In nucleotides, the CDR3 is TGTGCCAGCAGTTTATACACAGTTTTCCAGCCCCAGCATTTT. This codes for CASSLYTVFQPQHF. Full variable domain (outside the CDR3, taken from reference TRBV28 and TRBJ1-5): DVKVTQSSRYLVKRTGEKVFLECVQDMDHENMFWYRQDPGLGLRLIYFSYDVKMKEKGDIPEGYSVSREKKERFSLILESASTNQTSMYLCASSLYTVFQPQHFGDGTRLSIL.

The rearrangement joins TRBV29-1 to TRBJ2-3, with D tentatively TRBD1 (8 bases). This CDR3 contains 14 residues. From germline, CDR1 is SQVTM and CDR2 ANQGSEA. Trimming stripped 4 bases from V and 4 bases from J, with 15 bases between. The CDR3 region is CSVVWTGRADTQYF. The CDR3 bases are TGCAGCGTTGTTTGGACAGGGAGGGCAGATACGCAGTATTTT.

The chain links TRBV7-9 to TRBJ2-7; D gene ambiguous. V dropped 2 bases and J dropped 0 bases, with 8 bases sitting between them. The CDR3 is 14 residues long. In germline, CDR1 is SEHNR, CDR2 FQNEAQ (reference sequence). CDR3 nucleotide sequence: TGTGCCAGCAGCTTATCGGAGTTCTCCTACGAGCAGTACTTC. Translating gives CASSLSEFSYEQYF.

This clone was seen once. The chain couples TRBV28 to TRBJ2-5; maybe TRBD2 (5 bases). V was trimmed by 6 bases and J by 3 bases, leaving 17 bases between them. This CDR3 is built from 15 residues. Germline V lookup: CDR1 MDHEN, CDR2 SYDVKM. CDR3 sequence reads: CASSSGFSGKETQYF. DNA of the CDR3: TGTGCCAGCAGCTCAGGATTTTCGGGAAAAGAGACCCAGTACTTC.

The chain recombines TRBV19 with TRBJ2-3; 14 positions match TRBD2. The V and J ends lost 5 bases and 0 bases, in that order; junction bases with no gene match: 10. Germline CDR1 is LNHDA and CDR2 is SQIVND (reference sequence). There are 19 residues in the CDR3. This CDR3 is CASSETSGRGTPSTDTQYF. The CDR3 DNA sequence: TGTGCCAGTAGTGAGACTAGCGGGAGGGGGACCCCTAGCACAGATACGCAGTATTTT.

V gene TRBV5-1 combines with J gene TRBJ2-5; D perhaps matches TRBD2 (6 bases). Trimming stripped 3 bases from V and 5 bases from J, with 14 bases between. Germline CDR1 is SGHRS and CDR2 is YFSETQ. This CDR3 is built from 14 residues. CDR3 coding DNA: TGCGCCAGCAGCTATCAGGGCGGAGGGGAGACCCAGTACTTC. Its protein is CASSYQGGGETQYF.

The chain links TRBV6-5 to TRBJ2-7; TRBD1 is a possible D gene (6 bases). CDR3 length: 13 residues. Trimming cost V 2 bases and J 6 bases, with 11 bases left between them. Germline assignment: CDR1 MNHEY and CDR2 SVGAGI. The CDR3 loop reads CASSYVQGSEQYF. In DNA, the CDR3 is TGTGCCAGCAGTTACGTACAGGGATCCGAGCAGTACTTC.

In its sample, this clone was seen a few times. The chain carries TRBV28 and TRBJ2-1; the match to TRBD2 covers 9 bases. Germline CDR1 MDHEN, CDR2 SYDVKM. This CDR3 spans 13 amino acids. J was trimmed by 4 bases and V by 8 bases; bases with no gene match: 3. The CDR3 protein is CASGAGGYNEQFF. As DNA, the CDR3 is TGTGCCAGCGGAGCGGGAGGATACAATGAGCAGTTCTTC.

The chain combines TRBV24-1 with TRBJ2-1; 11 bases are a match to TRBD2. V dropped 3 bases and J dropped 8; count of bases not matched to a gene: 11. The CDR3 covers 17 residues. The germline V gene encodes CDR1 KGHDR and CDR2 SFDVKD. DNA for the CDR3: TGTGCCACCAGTGATCTTCCTACTAGCGGGAGTTGGGATGAGCAGTTCTTC. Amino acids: CATSDLPTSGSWDEQFF.

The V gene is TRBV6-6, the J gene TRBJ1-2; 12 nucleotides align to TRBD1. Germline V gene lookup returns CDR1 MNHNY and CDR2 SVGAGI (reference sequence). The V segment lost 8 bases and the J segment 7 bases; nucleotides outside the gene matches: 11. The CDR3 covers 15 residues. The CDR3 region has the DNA TGTGCCAGCGATTTGCCGGGACAGGGGGCCTCTGGCTACACCTTC. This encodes CASDLPGQGASGYTF.

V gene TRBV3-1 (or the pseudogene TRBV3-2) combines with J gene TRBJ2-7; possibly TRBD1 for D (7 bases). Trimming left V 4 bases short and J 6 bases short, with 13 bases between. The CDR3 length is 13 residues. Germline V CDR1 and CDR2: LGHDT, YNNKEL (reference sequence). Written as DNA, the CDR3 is TGTGCCAGCAGCCGGGGGGCAGGGGGCGAGCAGTACTTC. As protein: CASSRGAGGEQYF.

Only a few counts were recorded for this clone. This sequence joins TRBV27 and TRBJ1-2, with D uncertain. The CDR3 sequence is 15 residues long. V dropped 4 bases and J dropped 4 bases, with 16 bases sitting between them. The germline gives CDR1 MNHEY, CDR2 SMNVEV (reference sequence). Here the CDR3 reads CASSSSRTAFYGYTF. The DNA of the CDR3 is TGTGCCAGCAGTTCTTCTCGGACTGCCTTCTATGGCTACACCTTC.

The CDR3 sequence is CASSYPGLAGAIYEQYF. The DNA for the CDR3 is TGTGCCAGCAGTTACCCGGGACTAGCGGGAGCCATATACGAGCAGTACTTC. The chain combines TRBV6-2 or TRBV6-3 with TRBJ2-7, with 14 positions matching TRBD2. The V segment lost 2 bases and the J segment 4 bases; nucleotides outside the gene matches: 7. Germline lookup yields CDR1 MNHEY and CDR2 SVGEGT. The CDR3 runs 17 residues.

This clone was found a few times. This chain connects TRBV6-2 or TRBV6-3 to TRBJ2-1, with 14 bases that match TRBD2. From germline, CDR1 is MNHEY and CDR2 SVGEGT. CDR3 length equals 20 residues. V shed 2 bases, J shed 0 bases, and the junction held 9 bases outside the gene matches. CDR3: CASSYNILGTSGSSYNEQFF. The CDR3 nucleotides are TGTGCCAGCAGTTACAACATTCTTGGGACTAGCGGGAGCTCCTACAATGAGCAGTTCTTC.

The CDR3 loop is CASSYRGYEQYF. DNA for the CDR3: TGTGCCAGCAGCTATAGGGGCTACGAGCAGTACTTC. V usage is TRBV11-3 and J usage is TRBJ2-7; TRBD1 is a possible D gene (5 bases). CDR1 SGHNT and CDR2 YENEEA come from the germline V gene. V lost 4 bases to trimming and J lost 3 bases, with 7 bases between them. The CDR3 has 12 amino acids.

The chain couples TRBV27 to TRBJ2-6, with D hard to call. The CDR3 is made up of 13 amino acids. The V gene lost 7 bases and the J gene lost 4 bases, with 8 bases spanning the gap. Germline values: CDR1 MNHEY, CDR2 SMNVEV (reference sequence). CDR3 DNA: TGTGCCAGCAAGCGTCCCGGGGCCAACGTCCTGACTTTC. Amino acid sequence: CASKRPGANVLTF.

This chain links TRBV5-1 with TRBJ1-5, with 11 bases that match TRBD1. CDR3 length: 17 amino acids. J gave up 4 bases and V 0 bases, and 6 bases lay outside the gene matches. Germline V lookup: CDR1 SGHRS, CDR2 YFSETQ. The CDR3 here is CASSLGPGQGVNQPQHF. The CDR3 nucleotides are TGCGCCAGCAGCTTGGGACCGGGACAGGGGGTTAATCAGCCCCAGCATTTT.

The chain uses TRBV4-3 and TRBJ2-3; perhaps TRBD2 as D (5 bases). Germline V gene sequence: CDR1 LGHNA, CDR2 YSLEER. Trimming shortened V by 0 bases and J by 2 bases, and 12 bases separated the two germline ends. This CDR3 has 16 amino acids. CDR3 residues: CASSQDSGSFTDTQYF. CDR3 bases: TGCGCCAGCAGCCAAGACAGCGGATCGTTCACAGATACGCAGTATTTT.

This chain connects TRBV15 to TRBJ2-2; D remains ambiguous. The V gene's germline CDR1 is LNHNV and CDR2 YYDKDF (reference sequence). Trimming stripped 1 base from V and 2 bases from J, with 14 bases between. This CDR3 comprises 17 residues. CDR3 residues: CATSRGSGALNTGELFF. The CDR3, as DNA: TGTGCCACCAGCAGAGGTTCCGGTGCCCTTAACACCGGGGAGCTGTTTTTT.

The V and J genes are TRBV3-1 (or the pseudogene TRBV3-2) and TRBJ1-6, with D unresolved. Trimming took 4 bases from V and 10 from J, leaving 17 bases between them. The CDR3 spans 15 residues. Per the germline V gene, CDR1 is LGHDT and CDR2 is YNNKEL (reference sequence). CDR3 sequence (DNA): TGTGCCAGCAGCCTTGGGAGACGGTGGGGATCACCCCTCCACTTT. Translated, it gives CASSLGRRWGSPLHF.

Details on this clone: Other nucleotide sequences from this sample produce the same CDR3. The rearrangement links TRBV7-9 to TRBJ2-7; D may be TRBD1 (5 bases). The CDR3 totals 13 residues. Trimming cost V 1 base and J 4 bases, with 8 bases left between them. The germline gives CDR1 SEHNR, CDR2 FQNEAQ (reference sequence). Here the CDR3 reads CASSLGGGYEQYF. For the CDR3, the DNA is TGTGCCAGCAGCTTAGGGGGCGGATACGAGCAGTACTTC.

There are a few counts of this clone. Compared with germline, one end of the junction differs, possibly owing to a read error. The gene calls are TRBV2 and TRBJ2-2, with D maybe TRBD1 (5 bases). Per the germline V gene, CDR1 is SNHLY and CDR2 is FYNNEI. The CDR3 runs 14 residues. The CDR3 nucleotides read TGTGCCAGCAGGGTGGACACGAATACCGGGGAGCTGTTTTTT. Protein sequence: CASRVDTNTGELFF.

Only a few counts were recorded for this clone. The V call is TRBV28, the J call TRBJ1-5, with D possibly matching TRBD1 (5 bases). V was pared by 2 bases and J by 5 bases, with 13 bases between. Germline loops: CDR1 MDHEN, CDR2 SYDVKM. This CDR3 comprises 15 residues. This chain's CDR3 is CASSLGGDPYQPQHF. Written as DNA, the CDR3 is TGTGCCAGCAGTTTAGGAGGGGACCCTTATCAGCCCCAGCATTTT.